These 17 T cell receptor beta chains came from one sample sequenced in a study of shared clonotypes between healthy human individuals. TCRdb keeps only in-frame clones here, not all; method: immunoSEQ multiplex PCR. Seen here are 550,000 to 600,000 clones, around 77% observed once, and the top ten hold around 11%. The sample comprised PBMCs. Receptors were obtained from a woman between 40 and 50 years old in good health. Some clones in this sample may be carry-over from other donors' samples.

The genes are TRBV18 and TRBJ1-2; D ambiguous. The CDR3 is 16 residues long. Trimming shortened V by 0 bases and J by 8 bases, and 19 bases separated the two germline ends. Germline CDR1 is KGHSH and CDR2 is LQKENI. CDR3 in DNA: TGTGCCAGCTCACCACCGGTGGTTCCGGGTTCTCAGGGCTACACCTTC. As protein: CASSPPVVPGSQGYTF.

To note about this clone: Different DNA sequences within this sample yield the same CDR3. V gene TRBV27 combines with J gene TRBJ2-5; D is unresolved. There are 13 residues in the CDR3. Looked up from germline, CDR1 is MNHEY and CDR2 is SMNVEV (reference sequence). With 3 bases removed from V and 4 bases from J, the gap between germline ends came to 9 bases. The CDR3 spells CASSLSGLETQYF. The DNA for the CDR3 is TGTGCCAGCAGTTTGTCCGGGCTAGAGACCCAGTACTTC.

This chain uses TRBV18 with TRBJ1-1; 9 nucleotides match TRBD1. The CDR3 extends over 14 amino acids. With V trimmed by 6 bases and J by 5 bases, 7 bases remained unmatched. Looked up from germline, CDR1 is KGHSH and CDR2 is LQKENI. CDR3: CASSYGQGRTEAFF. CDR3 DNA sequence: TGTGCCAGCTCCTATGGACAGGGGAGAACTGAAGCTTTCTTT.

This chain connects TRBV7-9 to TRBJ2-7; TRBD1 aligns across 9 bases. Germline lookup yields CDR1 SEHNR and CDR2 FQNEAQ (reference sequence). This CDR3 region has 15 residues. V lost 2 bases, J lost 5 bases, and 7 bases stayed unmatched. The CDR3 protein is CASSLTWDRADEQYF. The CDR3 DNA follows: TGTGCCAGCAGCTTAACTTGGGACAGGGCCGACGAGCAGTACTTC.

This sequence joins TRBV28 and TRBJ2-3, with a weak D call TRBD1 (6 bases). Per the germline V gene, CDR1 is MDHEN and CDR2 is SYDVKM. There are 15 residues in the CDR3. V lost 3 bases and J 5 bases, leaving 15 bases between the germline ends. The CDR3 is CASSLMGAVGDTQYF. The CDR3 DNA reads TGTGCCAGCAGTTTGATGGGGGCTGTTGGAGATACGCAGTATTTT. The full variable domain, with the rest looked up from reference TRBV28 and TRBJ2-3, is DVKVTQSSRYLVKRTGEKVFLECVQDMDHENMFWYRQDPGLGLRLIYFSYDVKMKEKGDIPEGYSVSREKKERFSLILESASTNQTSMYLCASSLMGAVGDTQYFGPGTRLTVL.

This chain uses TRBV11-2 with TRBJ2-3, with D unresolved. Germline assignment: CDR1 SGHAT and CDR2 FQNNGV. The CDR3 has 14 amino acids. The ends were cut back, 2 bases at V and 5 bases at J, with 11 bases in the middle. CDR3 loop: CASSLNSHLDTQYF. CDR3 nucleotide sequence: TGTGCCAGCAGCTTAAACAGCCACTTAGATACGCAGTATTTT.

The rearrangement links TRBV10-3 to TRBJ1-2; no definite D call. V lost 5 bases to trimming and J lost 0 bases, with 10 bases between them. The CDR3 spans 14 residues. In germline, CDR1 is ENHRY, CDR2 SYGVKD. Here the CDR3 DNA reads TGTGCCATCAGTAATCTTGGCGCTAACTATGGCTACACCTTC. This encodes CAISNLGANYGYTF.

The chain carries TRBV7-9 and TRBJ2-1; perhaps TRBD2 as D (6 bases). Trimming cost V 1 base and J 2 bases, with 12 bases left between them. Germline CDR1 reads SEHNR; CDR2 reads FQNEAQ (reference sequence). The CDR3 has 16 amino acids. As DNA, the CDR3 is TGTGCCAGCAGCTTAGGGGCGGGGCTGACCTACAATGAGCAGTTCTTC. Its translation: CASSLGAGLTYNEQFF.

This clone was observed a few times. This chain uses TRBV21-1 with TRBJ2-2; TRBD1 is the table's D call, not checked against the DNA. TRBV21-1 is annotated as a pseudogene. CDR3 length: 11 residues. CDR3: CAQGIAGELFF. As DNA, the CDR3 is TGTGCCCAGGGGATCGCCGGGGAGCTGTTTTTT.

V and J are TRBV18 and TRBJ2-7; TRBD1 is a possible D gene (6 bases). The V gene lost 9 bases and the J gene lost 5 bases, with 17 bases spanning the gap. The CDR3 runs 13 residues. CDR1 and CDR2 from the germline V gene are KGHSH and LQKENI. This CDR3 is CASSQGIADEQYF. CDR3 nucleotides: TGTGCCAGTTCCCAGGGGATAGCCGACGAGCAGTACTTC.

About this clone itself: Additional DNA sequences in this sample encode the identical CDR3. V is TRBV19 and J is TRBJ1-2; the D gene is possibly TRBD1 (6 bases). CDR1 LNHDA and CDR2 SQIVND come from the germline V gene (reference sequence). The CDR3 has 12 residues. Trimming took off 3 bases at V and 8 bases at J, with 10 bases between the two ends. Written as DNA, the CDR3 is TGTGCCAGTAGTATGGGGGCGAGAGGCTACACCTTC. Translated, it gives CASSMGARGYTF.

A single count supports this clone. The chain couples TRBV9 to TRBJ2-1; D unclear. The germline V and J ends were trimmed by 6 bases and 0 bases, with 13 bases remaining between them. The germline V gene has CDR1 SGDLS and CDR2 YYNGEE. The CDR3 consists of 15 residues. DNA for the CDR3: TGTGCCAGCAACACGGACGGAAGCTCCTACAATGAGCAGTTCTTC. This gives the protein CASNTDGSSYNEQFF.

The rearrangement links TRBV5-1 to TRBJ2-3; TRBD2 might be the D (6 bases). V was trimmed by 4 bases and J by 2 bases, leaving 14 bases between them. The CDR3 sequence is 15 residues long. Germline assignment: CDR1 SGHRS and CDR2 YFSETQ. CDR3 residues: CASSLGTPDTDTQYF. The CDR3 DNA sequence: TGCGCCAGCAGCCTCGGGACTCCAGACACAGATACGCAGTATTTT.

The chain has TRBV4-3 and TRBJ2-3, with D perhaps matching TRBD2 (6 bases). Between the trimmed V and J ends, which lost 4 bases and 1 base, there was a span of 6 bases. This CDR3 has 13 amino acids. Per germline, CDR1 LGHNA and CDR2 YSLEER. The chain's CDR3 is CASSPGGTDTQYF. The DNA of the CDR3 is TGCGCCAGCAGCCCGGGGGGCACAGATACGCAGTATTTT.

In this sample, this clone turned up once. The genes are TRBV15 and TRBJ2-5, with D perhaps TRBD1 (6 bases). Germline CDR1 reads LNHNV; CDR2 reads YYDKDF (reference sequence). Trimming left V 3 bases short and J 1 base short, with 12 bases between. This CDR3 is 15 amino acids long. CDR3 sequence reads: CATSSGQIGQETQYF. The DNA of the CDR3 is TGTGCCACCAGCAGTGGACAGATTGGCCAAGAGACCCAGTACTTC.

The chain joins TRBV30 to TRBJ2-5, with 9 bases identical to TRBD2. The J call may not be correct, given that the DNA end is closer to TRBJ2-7. The CDR3 has 16 residues. Germline assignment: CDR1 GTSNPN and CDR2 SVGIG (reference sequence). The CDR3 spells CAWSVVASGAFYEQYF. The DNA for the CDR3 is TGTGCCTGGAGTGTAGTGGCTAGCGGGGCATTTTACGAGCAGTACTTC.

V and J are TRBV7-2 and TRBJ2-7; no definite D call. The CDR3 runs to 14 residues. Trimming removed 0 bases from V and 3 bases from J, with 9 bases in between. CDR1 and CDR2 from the germline V gene are SGHTA and FQGNSA. CDR3 loop: CASSLAWASYEQYF. The CDR3, as DNA: TGTGCCAGCAGCTTAGCGTGGGCTAGCTACGAGCAGTACTTC.